One sample yielded the 9 T cell receptor beta chains listed below, sequenced in a study of CD8+ T cells in alopecia areata. As to treatment: oral pan-JAK inhibitor, 5-10 mg twice daily. Once RNA had been extracted, it was reverse transcribed into cDNA to act as the sequencing template. Libraries were prepared by immunoSEQ multiplex PCR; TCRdb keeps only in-frame clonotypes and omits some of them. The sample gives some 150,000 clones, 75% to 85% of which show up once; roughly 25% is in the top ten. The material sequenced was CD8+ T cells sorted from blood, taken at week 4, from a patient treated with tofacitinib. Receptors originate from a human donor with alopecia areata.

This clone was observed a few times. V usage is TRBV19 and J usage is TRBJ2-6; 7 bases agree with TRBD1. The CDR3 has 17 amino acids. Germline lookup yields CDR1 LNHDA and CDR2 SQIVND (reference sequence). Unmatched junction bases numbered 7, after V lost 5 bases and J lost 0 bases. CDR3 sequence (DNA): TGTGCCAGTAGTCTCGGACAGGCGCTCTCTGGGGCCAACGTCCTGACTTTC. Amino acid sequence: CASSLGQALSGANVLTF.

The chain combines TRBV30 with TRBJ2-1; TRBD1 aligns across 7 bases. The ends lost 1 base at V and 7 bases at J; junction bases unmatched: 1. This CDR3 is 12 amino acids long. The germline V gene encodes CDR1 GTSNPN and CDR2 SVGIG (reference sequence). As DNA, the CDR3 is TGTGCCTGGAGTGACAGGGGAAATGAGCAGTTCTTC. It is translated as CAWSDRGNEQFF.

CDR3 residues: CASSEAGGARAYEQYF. In DNA, the CDR3 is TGTGCCAGCAGTGAAGCGGGGGGGGCGAGGGCGTACGAGCAGTACTTC. The chain employs TRBV25-1 and TRBJ2-7; 9 nucleotides line up with TRBD2. CDR3 size: 16 residues. The ends lost 2 bases at V and 4 bases at J; junction bases unmatched: 9. The germline V gene has CDR1 MGHDK and CDR2 SYGVNS.

In the case of this clone: The junction departs from the called germline gene at one end, perhaps through a read error. This sequence joins TRBV7-7 and TRBJ2-2, with D unresolved. Per germline, CDR1 SSHAT and CDR2 FNYEAQ (reference sequence). This CDR3 comprises 12 residues. CDR3 sequence reads: CASSLDAGELFF. The DNA for the CDR3 is TGTGCTAGCAGTCTAGACGCCGGGGAGCTGTTTTTT.

The rearrangement uses TRBV27 and TRBJ2-3, with 7 positions matching TRBD2. V lost 3 bases, J lost 1 base, and 4 bases stayed unmatched. This CDR3 has 15 amino acids. The V gene's germline CDR1 is MNHEY and CDR2 SMNVEV (reference sequence). CDR3 nucleotide sequence: TGTGCCAGCAGTTTCGGACTAGGAGGCACAGATACGCAGTATTTT. The encoded protein is CASSFGLGGTDTQYF.

The DNA of the CDR3 is TGTGCCAGCAGCTCCATCCGACAGTCCGGTACCTCAGATACGCAGTATTTT. The encoded protein is CASSSIRQSGTSDTQYF. The gene calls are TRBV7-9 and TRBJ2-3; TRBD1 is a possible D gene (5 bases). CDR1 and CDR2 (germline): SEHNR, FQNEAQ (reference sequence). With 4 bases removed from V and 4 bases from J, the gap between germline ends came to 21 bases. The CDR3 has 17 residues.

J is TRBJ1-1 and V is TRBV5-1, with unresolved D. Trimming removed 3 bases from V and 4 bases from J, with 16 bases in between. The length of the CDR3 is 15 residues. Germline loops: CDR1 SGHRS, CDR2 YFSETQ. The CDR3: CASSWRTPSSTEAFF. The CDR3 region has the DNA TGCGCCAGCAGCTGGAGGACTCCTTCTAGCACTGAAGCTTTCTTT.

CDR3 sequence (DNA): TGTGCCTCTCACTCGGGGATCCCCCCCTACGAGCAGTACTTC. Translation gives CASHSGIPPYEQYF. The V gene is TRBV30, the J gene TRBJ2-7; D might be TRBD2 (5 bases). CDR3 length: 14 amino acids. Trimming pared 7 bases from V and 2 bases from J, leaving 18 bases between. Looked up from germline, CDR1 is GTSNPN and CDR2 is SVGIG (reference sequence). Full variable domain (outside the CDR3, taken from reference TRBV30 and TRBJ2-7): SQTIHQWPATLVQPVGSPLSLECTVEGTSNPNLYWYRQAAGRGLQLLFYSVGIGQISSEVPQNLSASRPQDRQFILSSKKLLLSDSGFYLCASHSGIPPYEQYFGPGTRLTVT.

The CDR3 sequence is CASSERGRTGELFF. CDR3 in DNA: TGTGCCAGCAGCGAGCGAGGACGTACCGGGGAGCTGTTTTTT. The chain is built from TRBV6-6 and TRBJ2-2; D call uncertain. Deletions cut 6 bases from V and 5 bases from J, with 13 bases between. Germline V gene sequence: CDR1 MNHNY, CDR2 SVGAGI (reference sequence). There are 14 residues in the CDR3.